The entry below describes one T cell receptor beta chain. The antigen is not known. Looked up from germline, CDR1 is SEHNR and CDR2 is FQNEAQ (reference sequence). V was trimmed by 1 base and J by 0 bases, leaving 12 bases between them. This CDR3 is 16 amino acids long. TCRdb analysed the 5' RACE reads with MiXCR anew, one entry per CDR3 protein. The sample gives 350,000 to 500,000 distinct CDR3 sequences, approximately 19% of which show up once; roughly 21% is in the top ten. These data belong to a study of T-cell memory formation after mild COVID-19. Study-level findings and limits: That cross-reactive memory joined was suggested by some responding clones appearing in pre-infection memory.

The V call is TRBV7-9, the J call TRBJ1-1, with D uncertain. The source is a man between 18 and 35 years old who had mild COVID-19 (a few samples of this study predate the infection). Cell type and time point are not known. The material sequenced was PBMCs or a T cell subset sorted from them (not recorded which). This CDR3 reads CASSLGGLNMNTEAFF. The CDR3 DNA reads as TGTGCCAGCAGCTTAGGAGGTCTGAACATGAACACTGAAGCTTTCTTT.